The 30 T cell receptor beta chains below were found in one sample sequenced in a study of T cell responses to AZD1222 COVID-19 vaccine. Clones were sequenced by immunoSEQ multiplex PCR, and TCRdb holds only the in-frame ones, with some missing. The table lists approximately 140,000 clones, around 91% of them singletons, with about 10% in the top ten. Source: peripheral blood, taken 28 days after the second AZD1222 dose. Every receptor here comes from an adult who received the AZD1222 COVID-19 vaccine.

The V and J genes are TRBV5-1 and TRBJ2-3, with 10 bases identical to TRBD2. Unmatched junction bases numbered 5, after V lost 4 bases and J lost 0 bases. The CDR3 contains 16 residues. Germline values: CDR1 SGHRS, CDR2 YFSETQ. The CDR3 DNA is TGCGCCAGCAGCCCCACGACTAGCGGGAGCACAGATACGCAGTATTTT. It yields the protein CASSPTTSGSTDTQYF.

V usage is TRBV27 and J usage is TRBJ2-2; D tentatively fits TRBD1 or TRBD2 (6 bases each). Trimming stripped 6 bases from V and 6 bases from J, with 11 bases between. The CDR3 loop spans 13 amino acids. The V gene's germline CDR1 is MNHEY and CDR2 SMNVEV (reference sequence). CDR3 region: CASSLGGSGELFF. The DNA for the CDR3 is TGTGCCAGCAGCCTAGGGGGGTCCGGGGAGCTGTTTTTT.

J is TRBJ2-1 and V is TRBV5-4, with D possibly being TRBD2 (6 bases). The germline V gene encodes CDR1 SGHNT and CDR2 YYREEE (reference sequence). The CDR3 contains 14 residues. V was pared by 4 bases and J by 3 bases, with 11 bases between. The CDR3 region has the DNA TGTGCCAGCAGCGAACCGGGGGTCTACAATGAGCAGTTCTTC. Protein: CASSEPGVYNEQFF. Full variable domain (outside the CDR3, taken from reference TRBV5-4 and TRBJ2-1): ETGVTQSPTHLIKTRGQQVTLRCSSQSGHNTVSWYQQALGQGPQFIFQYYREEENGRGNFPPRFSGLQFPNYSSELNVNALELDDSALYLCASSEPGVYNEQFFGPGTRLTVL.

Written as DNA, the CDR3 is TGTGCCAGCAGTTTTCATCTTCCCCGTGGGTTATCAAACACTGAAGCTTTCTTT. Its translation is CASSFHLPRGLSNTEAFF. The chain couples TRBV27 to TRBJ1-1, with no clear D. Germline V gene sequence: CDR1 MNHEY, CDR2 SMNVEV (reference sequence). V dropped 3 bases and J dropped 2 bases, with 22 bases sitting between them. This CDR3 is 18 amino acids long.

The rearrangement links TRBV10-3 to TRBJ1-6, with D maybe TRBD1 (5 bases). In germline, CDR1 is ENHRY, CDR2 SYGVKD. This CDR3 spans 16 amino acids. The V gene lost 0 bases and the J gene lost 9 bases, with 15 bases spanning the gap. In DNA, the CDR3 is TGTGCCATCAGTGAGTCGGGGCCAGGAGCGGGTTCACCCCTCCACTTT. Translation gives CAISESGPGAGSPLHF.

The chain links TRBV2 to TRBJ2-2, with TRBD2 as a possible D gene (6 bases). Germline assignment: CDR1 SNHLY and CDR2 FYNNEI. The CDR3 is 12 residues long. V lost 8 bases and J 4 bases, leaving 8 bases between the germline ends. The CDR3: CASHGGTGELFF. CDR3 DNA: TGTGCCAGCCACGGGGGCACCGGGGAGCTGTTTTTT.

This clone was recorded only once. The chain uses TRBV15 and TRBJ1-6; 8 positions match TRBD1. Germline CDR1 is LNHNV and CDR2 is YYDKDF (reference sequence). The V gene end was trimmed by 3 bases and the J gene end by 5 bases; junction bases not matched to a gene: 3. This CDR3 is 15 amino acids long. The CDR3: CATSRGDRNNSPLHF. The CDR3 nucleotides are TGTGCCACCAGCAGGGGGGACAGGAATAATTCACCCCTCCACTTT.

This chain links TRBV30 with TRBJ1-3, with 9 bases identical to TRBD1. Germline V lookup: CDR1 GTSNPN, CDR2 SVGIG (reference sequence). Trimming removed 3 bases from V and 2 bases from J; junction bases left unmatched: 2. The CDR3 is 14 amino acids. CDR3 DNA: TGTGCCTGGAGGGGACAGGGCGCTGGAAACACCATATATTTT. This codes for CAWRGQGAGNTIYF.

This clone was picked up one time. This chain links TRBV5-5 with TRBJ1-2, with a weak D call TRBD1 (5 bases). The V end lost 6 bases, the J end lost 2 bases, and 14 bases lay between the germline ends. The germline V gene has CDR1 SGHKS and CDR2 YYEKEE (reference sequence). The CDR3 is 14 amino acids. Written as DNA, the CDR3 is TGTGCCAGCACCGCGGGGGGTGCGAACTATGGCTACACCTTC. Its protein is CASTAGGANYGYTF.

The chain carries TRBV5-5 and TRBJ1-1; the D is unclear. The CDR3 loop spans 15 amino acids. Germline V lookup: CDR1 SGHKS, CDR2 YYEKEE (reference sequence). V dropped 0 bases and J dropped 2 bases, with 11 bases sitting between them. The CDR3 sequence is CASSLAYALNTEAFF. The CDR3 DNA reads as TGTGCCAGCAGCTTGGCGTATGCCCTCAACACTGAAGCTTTCTTT.

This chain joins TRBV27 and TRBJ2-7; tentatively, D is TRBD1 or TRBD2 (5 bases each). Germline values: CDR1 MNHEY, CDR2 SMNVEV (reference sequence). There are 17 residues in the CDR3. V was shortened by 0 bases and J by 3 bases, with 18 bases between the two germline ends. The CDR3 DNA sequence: TGTGCCAGCAGTTTATCGTCGGGTCGGGGCAGTTACTACGAGCAGTACTTC. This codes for CASSLSSGRGSYYEQYF.

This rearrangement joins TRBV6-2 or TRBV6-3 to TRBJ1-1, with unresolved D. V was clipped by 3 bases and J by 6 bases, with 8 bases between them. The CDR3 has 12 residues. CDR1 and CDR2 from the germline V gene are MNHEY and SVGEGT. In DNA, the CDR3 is TGTGCCAGCAGTTATGGTAGGGCTGAAGCTTTCTTT. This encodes CASSYGRAEAFF.

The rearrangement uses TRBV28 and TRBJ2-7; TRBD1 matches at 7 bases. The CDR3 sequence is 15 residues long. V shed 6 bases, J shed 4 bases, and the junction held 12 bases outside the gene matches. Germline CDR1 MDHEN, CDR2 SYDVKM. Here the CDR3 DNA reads TGTGCCAGCAGCTCACCGCCTAACAGGGGATACGAGCAGTACGTC. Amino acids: CASSSPPNRGYEQYV.

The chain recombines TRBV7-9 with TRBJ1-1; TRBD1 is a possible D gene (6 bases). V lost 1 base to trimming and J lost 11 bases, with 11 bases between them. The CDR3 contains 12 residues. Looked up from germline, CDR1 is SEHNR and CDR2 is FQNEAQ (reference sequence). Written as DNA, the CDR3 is TGTGCCAGCAGCTTAGTGAACAGGGAGGCTTTCTTT. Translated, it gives CASSLVNREAFF. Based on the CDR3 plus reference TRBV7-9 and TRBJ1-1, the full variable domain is DTGVSQNPRHKITKRGQNVTFRCDPISEHNRLYWYRQTLGQGPEFLTYFQNEAQLEKSRLLSDRFSAERPKGSFSTLEIQRTEQGDSAMYLCASSLVNREAFFGQGTRLTVV.

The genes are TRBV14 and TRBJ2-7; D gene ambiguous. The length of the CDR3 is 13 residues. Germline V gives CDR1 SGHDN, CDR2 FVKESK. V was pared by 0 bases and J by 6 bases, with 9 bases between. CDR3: CASSQEVRGEQYF. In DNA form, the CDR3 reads TGTGCCAGCAGCCAAGAGGTCAGAGGCGAGCAGTACTTC.

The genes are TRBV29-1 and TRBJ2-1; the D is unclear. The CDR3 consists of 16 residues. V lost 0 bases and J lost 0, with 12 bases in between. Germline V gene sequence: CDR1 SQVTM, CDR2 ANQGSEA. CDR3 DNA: TGCAGCGTTGAAGATCCAGGCGCCAGCTCCTACAATGAGCAGTTCTTC. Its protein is CSVEDPGASSYNEQFF.

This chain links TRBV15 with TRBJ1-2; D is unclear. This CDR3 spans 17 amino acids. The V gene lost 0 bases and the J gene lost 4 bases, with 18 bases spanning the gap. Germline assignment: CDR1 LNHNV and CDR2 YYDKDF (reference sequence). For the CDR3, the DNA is TGTGCCACCAGCAGAGATCGAGATGGATATGATCGCTATGGCTACACCTTC. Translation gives CATSRDRDGYDRYGYTF.

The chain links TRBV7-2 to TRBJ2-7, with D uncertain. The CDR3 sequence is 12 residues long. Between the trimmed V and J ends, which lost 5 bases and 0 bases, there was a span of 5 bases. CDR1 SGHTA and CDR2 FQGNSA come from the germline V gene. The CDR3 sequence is CASSHPSYEQYF. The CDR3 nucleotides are TGTGCCAGCAGCCACCCCTCCTACGAGCAGTACTTC.

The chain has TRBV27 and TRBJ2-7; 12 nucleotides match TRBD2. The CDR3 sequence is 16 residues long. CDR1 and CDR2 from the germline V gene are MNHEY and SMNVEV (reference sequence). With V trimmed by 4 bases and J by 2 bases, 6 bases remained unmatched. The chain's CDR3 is CASSSLAGGLPYEQYF. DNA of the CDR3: TGTGCCAGCAGTTCCCTAGCGGGAGGGCTTCCCTACGAGCAGTACTTC.

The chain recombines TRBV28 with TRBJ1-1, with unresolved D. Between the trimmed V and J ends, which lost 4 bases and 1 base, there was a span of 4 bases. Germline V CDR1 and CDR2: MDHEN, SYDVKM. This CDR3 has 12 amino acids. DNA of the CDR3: TGTGCCAGCAGTTCGGCGAACACTGAAGCTTTCTTT. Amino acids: CASSSANTEAFF.

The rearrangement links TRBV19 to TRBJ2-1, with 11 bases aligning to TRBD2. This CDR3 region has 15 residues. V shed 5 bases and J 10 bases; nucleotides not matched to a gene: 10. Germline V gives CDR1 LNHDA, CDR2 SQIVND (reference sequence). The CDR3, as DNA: TGTGCCAGTAGTCGAGGGACTAGCGGCCCAGAGGAGCAGTTCTTC. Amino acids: CASSRGTSGPEEQFF.

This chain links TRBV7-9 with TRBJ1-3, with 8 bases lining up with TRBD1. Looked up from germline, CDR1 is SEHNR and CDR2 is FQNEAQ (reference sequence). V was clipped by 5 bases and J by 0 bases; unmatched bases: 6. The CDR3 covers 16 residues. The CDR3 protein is CASSIGQGLSGNTIYF. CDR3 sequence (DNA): TGTGCCAGCAGCATCGGACAGGGTCTCTCTGGAAACACCATATATTTT. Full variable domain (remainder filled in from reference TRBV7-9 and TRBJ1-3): DTGVSQNPRHKITKRGQNVTFRCDPISEHNRLYWYRQTLGQGPEFLTYFQNEAQLEKSRLLSDRFSAERPKGSFSTLEIQRTEQGDSAMYLCASSIGQGLSGNTIYFGEGSWLTVV.

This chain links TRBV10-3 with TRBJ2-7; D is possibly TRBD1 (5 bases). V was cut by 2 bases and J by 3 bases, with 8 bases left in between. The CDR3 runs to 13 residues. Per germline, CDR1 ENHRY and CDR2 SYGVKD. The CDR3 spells CAISEDSFYEQYV. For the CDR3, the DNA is TGTGCCATCAGTGAGGACAGTTTCTACGAGCAGTACGTC.

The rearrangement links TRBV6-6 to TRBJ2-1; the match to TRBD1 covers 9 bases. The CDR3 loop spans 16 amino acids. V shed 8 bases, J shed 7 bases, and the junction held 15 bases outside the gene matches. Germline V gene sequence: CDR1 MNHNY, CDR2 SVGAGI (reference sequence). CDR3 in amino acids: CASEIGGTGFGNEQFF. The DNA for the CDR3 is TGTGCCAGCGAGATAGGGGGGACAGGGTTTGGGAATGAGCAGTTCTTC.

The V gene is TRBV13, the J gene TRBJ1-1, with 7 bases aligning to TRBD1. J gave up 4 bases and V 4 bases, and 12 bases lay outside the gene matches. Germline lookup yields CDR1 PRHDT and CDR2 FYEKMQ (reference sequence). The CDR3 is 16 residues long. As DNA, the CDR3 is TGTGCCAGCAGCTCGATAAACAGGGGCGGCCGCACTGAAGCTTTCTTT. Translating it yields CASSSINRGGRTEAFF.

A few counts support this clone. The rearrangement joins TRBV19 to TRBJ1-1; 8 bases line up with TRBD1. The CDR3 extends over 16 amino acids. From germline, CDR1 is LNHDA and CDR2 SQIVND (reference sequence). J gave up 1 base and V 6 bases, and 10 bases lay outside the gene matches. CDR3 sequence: CASRLGQVAWNTEAFF. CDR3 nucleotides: TGTGCCAGTAGGTTGGGACAGGTCGCTTGGAACACTGAAGCTTTCTTT.

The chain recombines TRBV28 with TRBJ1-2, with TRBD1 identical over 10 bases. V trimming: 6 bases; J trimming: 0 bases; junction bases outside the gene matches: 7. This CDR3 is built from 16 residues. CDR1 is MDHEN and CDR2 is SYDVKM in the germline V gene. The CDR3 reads CASSNGGTGANYGYTF. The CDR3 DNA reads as TGTGCCAGCAGCAATGGTGGGACAGGGGCTAACTATGGCTACACCTTC.

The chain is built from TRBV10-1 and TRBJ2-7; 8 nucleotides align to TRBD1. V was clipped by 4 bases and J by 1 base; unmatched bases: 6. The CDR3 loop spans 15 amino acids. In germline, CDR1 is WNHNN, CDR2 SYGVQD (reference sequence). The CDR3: CASSGQGPRSYEQYF. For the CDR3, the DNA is TGCGCCAGCAGTGGACAGGGGCCCCGTTCCTACGAGCAGTACTTC.

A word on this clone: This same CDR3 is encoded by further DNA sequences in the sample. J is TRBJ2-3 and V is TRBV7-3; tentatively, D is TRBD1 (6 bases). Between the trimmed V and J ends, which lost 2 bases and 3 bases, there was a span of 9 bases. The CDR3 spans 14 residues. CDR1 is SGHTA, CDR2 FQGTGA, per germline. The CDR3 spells CASSLVGATDTQYF. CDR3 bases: TGTGCCAGCAGCTTAGTGGGGGCTACAGATACGCAGTATTTT. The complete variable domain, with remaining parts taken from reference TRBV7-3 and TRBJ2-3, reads GAGVSQTPSNKVTEKGKYVELRCDPISGHTALYWYRQSLGQGPEFLIYFQGTGAADDSGLPNDRFFAVRPEGSVSTLKIQRTERGDSAVYLCASSLVGATDTQYFGPGTRLTVL.

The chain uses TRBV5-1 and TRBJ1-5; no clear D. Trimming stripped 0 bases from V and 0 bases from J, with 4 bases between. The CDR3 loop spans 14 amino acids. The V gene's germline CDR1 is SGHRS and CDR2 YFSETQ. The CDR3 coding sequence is TGCGCCAGCAGCTTGGGGACTAGCAATCAGCCCCAGCATTTT. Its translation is CASSLGTSNQPQHF.